The 21 T cell receptor beta chains below come from one sample, sequenced in a study of identical twins. In TCRdb, the 5' RACE reads were re-called with MiXCR into one record per CDR3 protein. The table shows approximately 600,000 distinct CDR3 sequences, with roughly 9.5% occurring only once. This sample also belongs to another study, concerning yellow fever vaccine responses in identical twins.

Sequencing was carried out using PBMCs. Receptor source: a woman between 18 and 30 years old in good health.

The chain recombines TRBV29-1 with TRBJ2-3, with TRBD2 matching 9 bases. Germline CDR1 reads SQVTM; CDR2 reads ANQGSEA. Unmatched junction bases numbered 2, after V lost 6 bases and J lost 1 base. The CDR3 totals 13 residues. CDR3 bases: TGCAGCGTCCGACTAGCGGGCACAGATACGCAGTATTTT. It is translated as CSVRLAGTDTQYF.

This clonotype was found a few times. The rearrangement joins TRBV20-1 to TRBJ2-7; 9 bases align to TRBD1. This CDR3 is built from 12 residues. The germline V gene has CDR1 DFQATT and CDR2 SNEGSKA (reference sequence). V gave up 0 bases and J gave up 7 bases; unmatched junction bases: 1. In DNA form, the CDR3 reads TGCAGTGCTAGAGATGGGACAGGGGAGCAGTACTTC. It specifies CSARDGTGEQYF.

This clonotype was found many times. The chain combines TRBV10-3 with TRBJ2-7; TRBD1 is a possible D gene (6 bases). The V gene lost 3 bases and the J gene lost 3 bases, with 12 bases spanning the gap. The CDR3 runs to 14 residues. Per the germline V gene, CDR1 is ENHRY and CDR2 is SYGVKD. The CDR3 sequence: CAISERDNSYEQYF. Here the CDR3 DNA reads TGTGCCATCAGTGAAAGGGACAACAGCTACGAGCAGTACTTC.

CDR3 DNA sequence: TGTGCCAGCAGTCCCCCTGGGACTAGCGGCCCCCGGGGGCAGTTCTTC. This gives the protein CASSPPGTSGPRGQFF. The J gene is TRBJ2-1, the V gene TRBV12-3 or TRBV12-4, with TRBD2 matching over 11 bases. CDR3 length equals 16 residues. The junction had 15 bases not matched to a gene; V was cut back by 5 bases and J by 12 bases.

A few counts support this clonotype. The V call is TRBV12-3 or TRBV12-4, the J call TRBJ2-3; tentatively, D is TRBD1 (6 bases). CDR3 length: 14 amino acids. The V and J ends lost 7 bases and 3 bases respectively, with 14 bases between them. CDR3: CASITDSRTDTQYF. For the CDR3, the DNA is TGTGCCAGCATTACGGACAGTAGGACAGATACGCAGTATTTT.

In this sample, this clonotype turned up many times. The rearrangement links TRBV18 to TRBJ2-5; possibly TRBD2 for D (6 bases). The germline CDR1 and CDR2 sequences are KGHSH and LQKENI. CDR3 size: 14 residues. V lost 3 bases and J 2 bases, leaving 10 bases between the germline ends. The CDR3 protein is CASSPWEDQETQYF. CDR3 DNA: TGTGCCAGCTCACCCTGGGAGGATCAAGAGACCCAGTACTTC.

This clonotype was seen only a few times. The V and J genes are TRBV3-1 and TRBJ2-2; D unresolved. The V and J ends lost 1 base and 8 bases respectively, with 5 bases between them. Germline V gives CDR1 LGHDT, CDR2 YNNKEL (reference sequence). This CDR3 region has 12 residues. In nucleotides, the CDR3 is TGTGCCAGCAGCCAAGTCAAGGGGGAGCTGTTTTTT. This gives the protein CASSQVKGELFF.

This clonotype was picked up a small number of times. The chain employs TRBV7-3 and TRBJ2-1; the D is unclear. The CDR3 spans 14 residues. Germline V lookup: CDR1 SGHTA, CDR2 FQGTGA. V lost 5 bases, J lost 9 bases, and 17 bases lay in between. CDR3 coding DNA: TGTGCCAGCAGCCCCTCGGACCCGCGAGGTGAGCAGTTCTTC. Amino acids: CASSPSDPRGEQFF.

The V gene is TRBV24-1, the J gene TRBJ2-1, with 15 bases fitting TRBD2. This CDR3 spans 17 amino acids. Looked up from germline, CDR1 is KGHDR and CDR2 is SFDVKD. Trimming at V came to 4 bases and at J to 9 bases, leaving 9 bases not matched to a gene. The CDR3 sequence: CATSDPGTSGGRGEQFF. In DNA, the CDR3 is TGTGCCACCAGTGACCCAGGGACTAGCGGGGGGCGTGGTGAGCAGTTCTTC.

This clonotype was counted between two and nine times. V usage is TRBV5-5 and J usage is TRBJ1-6; tentative D call: TRBD1 (5 bases). Germline CDR1 SGHKS, CDR2 YYEKEE (reference sequence). The CDR3 sequence is 15 residues long. Trimming stripped 0 bases from V and 9 bases from J, with 13 bases between. This CDR3 is CASSLGTSGSSPLHF. The CDR3 DNA reads TGTGCCAGCAGCTTGGGGACCTCAGGGAGTTCACCCCTCCACTTT.

The chain employs TRBV18 and TRBJ2-1; TRBD2 aligns across 7 bases. The V gene end was trimmed by 3 bases and the J gene end by 6 bases; junction bases not matched to a gene: 5. This CDR3 comprises 14 residues. Germline V lookup: CDR1 KGHSH, CDR2 LQKENI. CDR3 residues: CASSPKTSSNEQFF. The CDR3 DNA follows: TGTGCCAGCTCACCCAAGACTAGCAGCAATGAGCAGTTCTTC.

The J gene is TRBJ1-6, the V gene TRBV20-1, with a weak D call TRBD1 (6 bases). The germline V gene has CDR1 DFQATT and CDR2 SNEGSKA (reference sequence). The CDR3 sequence is 15 residues long. Trimming left V 4 bases short and J 4 bases short, with 14 bases between. The CDR3 region has the DNA TGCAGTGCTACCCCTCTGACAGGATATAATTCACCCCTCCACTTT. The encoded protein is CSATPLTGYNSPLHF.

This clonotype was counted a few times. The chain links TRBV7-9 to TRBJ2-2, with D tentatively TRBD1 or TRBD2 (5 bases each). V lost 5 bases and J lost 0, with 10 bases in between. The CDR3 totals 15 residues. CDR1 and CDR2 (germline): SEHNR, FQNEAQ (reference sequence). The CDR3 spells CASSGGPANTGELFF. In nucleotides, the CDR3 is TGTGCCAGCAGCGGGGGACCGGCGAACACCGGGGAGCTGTTTTTT.

The V and J genes are TRBV30 and TRBJ2-7; TRBD1 aligns across 10 bases. There are 14 residues in the CDR3. Germline V lookup: CDR1 GTSNPN, CDR2 SVGIG (reference sequence). Trimming removed 3 bases from V and 3 bases from J; junction bases left unmatched: 5. The CDR3 sequence: CAWRKTGGRYEQYF. CDR3 in DNA: TGTGCCTGGAGGAAGACAGGGGGCCGCTACGAGCAGTACTTC.

This clonotype was seen only a few times. This chain connects TRBV4-2 to TRBJ2-7, with D hard to call. This CDR3 contains 14 residues. CDR1 and CDR2 from the germline V gene are LGHNA and YNFKEQ. Trimming left V 1 base short and J 7 bases short, with 14 bases between. CDR3 nucleotide sequence: TGTGCCAGCAGCCAAGGGTTGGCCGTCGAGGAGCAGTACTTC. This gives the protein CASSQGLAVEEQYF.

This clonotype was detected a few times. J is TRBJ2-3 and V is TRBV5-1; D may be TRBD2 (5 bases). Germline V CDR1 and CDR2: SGHRS, YFSETQ. The CDR3 consists of 17 residues. Trimming cost V 4 bases and J 3 bases, with 21 bases left between them. CDR3 loop: CASSLRGSDSPTDTQYF. CDR3 nucleotide sequence: TGCGCCAGCAGCCTCCGGGGTAGCGATTCGCCGACAGATACGCAGTATTTT.

This clonotype turned up a few times. This chain uses TRBV4-2 with TRBJ2-5; 10 bases fit TRBD1. The CDR3 consists of 18 residues. J lost 4 bases, V lost 4 bases, and 15 bases had no gene match. The germline V gene has CDR1 LGHNA and CDR2 YNFKEQ. CDR3 bases: TGTGCCAGCAGCCCGACAGGGGGCGGGGTCTTTCGGGGAGAGACCCAGTACTTC. The encoded protein is CASSPTGGGVFRGETQYF.

The chain joins TRBV29-1 to TRBJ2-1; 8 bases map to TRBD2. J gave up 0 bases and V 6 bases, and 4 bases lay outside the gene matches. The CDR3 spans 14 residues. In germline, CDR1 is SQVTM, CDR2 ANQGSEA. The CDR3 DNA reads as TGCAGCGTCTCGACTAGCGTCTCCTACAATGAGCAGTTCTTC. Translated, it gives CSVSTSVSYNEQFF.

V gene TRBV11-2 combines with J gene TRBJ2-5, with 12 bases that match TRBD2. The CDR3 sequence is 18 residues long. V gave up 5 bases and J gave up 5 bases; unmatched junction bases: 15. CDR1 and CDR2 (germline): SGHAT, FQNNGV. The CDR3 is CASSQPGWTSGNRETQYF. The CDR3 coding sequence is TGTGCCAGCAGCCAACCTGGGTGGACTAGCGGGAATAGGGAGACCCAGTACTTC.

V and J are TRBV7-3 and TRBJ2-6, with a weak D call TRBD2 (6 bases). The CDR3 consists of 16 residues. Trimming removed 4 bases from V and 2 bases from J, with 12 bases in between. Germline lookup yields CDR1 SGHTA and CDR2 FQGTGA. The CDR3 nucleotides read TGTGCCAGCAGCTCTCCGCGCGGGGCTGGGGCCAACGTCCTGACTTTC. Its translation: CASSSPRGAGANVLTF.

The CDR3 spells CASSPQTSTYEQYF. In nucleotides, the CDR3 is TGTGCCAGCAGTCCCCAGACTAGCACCTACGAGCAGTACTTC. This sequence joins TRBV28 and TRBJ2-7; 7 bases line up with TRBD2. J gave up 2 bases and V 5 bases, and 6 bases lay outside the gene matches. This CDR3 comprises 14 residues. Germline V gene data show CDR1 as MDHEN and CDR2 as SYDVKM.